There are a few counts of the clone carrying this T cell receptor beta chain. The data belong to a study of blood T cell repertoires in COVID-19. V was trimmed by 4 bases and J by 3 bases, leaving 9 bases between them. Germline V gene sequence: CDR1 SGDLS, CDR2 YYNGEE. The CDR3 length is 13 residues. Repertoires were generated with immunoSEQ multiplex PCR, while TCRdb's copy carries only in-frame clones and drops some. Here the sample spans some 280,000 clones, about 82% being singletons. The rearrangement links TRBV9 to TRBJ2-3; D gene ambiguous. The clonotype was recovered from a woman aged 50 to 65 with active or convalescent COVID-19. Sequenced: peripheral blood. The chain's CDR3 is CASSKQVTDTQYF. CDR3 nucleotide sequence: TGTGCCAGCAGCAAGCAGGTGACAGATACGCAGTATTTT. Drawing the rest from reference TRBV9 and TRBJ2-3, the complete variable domain is DSGVTQTPKHLITATGQRVTLRCSPRSGDLSVYWYQQSLDQGLQFLIQYYNGEERAKGNILERFSAQQFPDLHSELNLSSLELGDSALYFCASSKQVTDTQYFGPGTRLTVL.